This T cell receptor beta chain derives from a study of shared clonotypes between healthy human individuals. Profiling relied on immunoSEQ multiplex PCR, and the TCRdb table lists in-frame clones only, not all of them. The table includes around 2.1 million clones, around 95% detected once. Germline V gives CDR1 KGHSH, CDR2 LQKENI. V lost 0 bases to trimming and J lost 4 bases, with 16 bases between them. This CDR3 contains 17 residues. The sample comprised naive CD4+ T cells sorted from blood. Noted subset: CD45RA+ positively selected. V and J are TRBV18 and TRBJ2-1; D remains ambiguous. The receptor was derived from a man between 18 and 35 years old in good health. CDR3 bases: TGTGCCAGCTCACCACCGGTCGTATATGGGTTATACAATGAGCAGTTCTTC. Translated: CASSPPVVYGLYNEQFF.